The 21 T cell receptor beta chains in this list originate from one sample, sequenced in a study of T cell clones after liver transplantation. Clones were sequenced by immunoSEQ multiplex PCR, and TCRdb holds only the in-frame ones, with some missing. The data hold tens of thousands of clones, with over 80% observed a single time. Sequences were derived from CD4+ T cells from blood, sampled at the 22-month timepoint. The source of these receptors is a human patient who received a liver transplant. Some T cells could come from the graft donor.

The V and J genes are TRBV7-2 and TRBJ2-7; 7 bases match TRBD1. The CDR3 is made up of 17 amino acids. The V and J ends lost 3 bases and 7 bases, in that order; junction bases with no gene match: 18. From germline, CDR1 is SGHTA and CDR2 FQGNSA. CDR3 nucleotide sequence: TGTGCCAGCAGCTTGTTGTCGACAGGGCATCTCCCCATTGAGCAGTACTTC. Its translation: CASSLLSTGHLPIEQYF. Combining the CDR3 with reference TRBV7-2 and TRBJ2-7 gives the whole variable domain GAGVSQSPSNKVTEKGKDVELRCDPISGHTALYWYRQSLGQGLEFLIYFQGNSAPDKSGLPSDRFSAERTGGSVSTLTIQRTQQEDSAVYLCASSLLSTGHLPIEQYFGPGTRLTVT.

V and J are TRBV7-9 and TRBJ1-2, with D unresolved. The germline V gene has CDR1 SEHNR and CDR2 FQNEAQ (reference sequence). V shed 3 bases and J shed 0 bases, with 5 bases lying between them. This CDR3 is 13 amino acids long. The CDR3 protein is CASSFGPNYGYTF. For the CDR3, the DNA is TGTGCCAGCAGCTTTGGGCCTAACTATGGCTACACCTTC.

J is TRBJ2-7 and V is TRBV4-3; 14 bases line up with TRBD2. CDR1 is LGHNA, CDR2 YSLEER, per germline. CDR3 size: 15 residues. Germline trimming cut 4 bases from V and 7 bases from J; bases unmatched to any gene: 6. The CDR3 here is CASSPTSGGAGEQYF. Here the CDR3 DNA reads TGCGCCAGCAGCCCGACTAGCGGGGGGGCCGGGGAGCAGTACTTC.

This clone was counted a few times. The CDR3 spells CASSQTAVDYGYTF. CDR3 bases: TGTGCCAGCTCACAAACAGCGGTGGACTATGGCTACACCTTC. This chain uses TRBV18 with TRBJ1-2; the D is unclear. Trimming took 4 bases from V and 3 from J, leaving 12 bases between them. The CDR3 contains 14 residues. Germline CDR1 and CDR2: KGHSH and LQKENI.

This chain uses TRBV7-8 with TRBJ2-4; D perhaps matches TRBD2 (5 bases). Germline CDR1 is SGHVS and CDR2 is FQNEAQ. Deletions cut 3 bases from V and 2 bases from J, with 20 bases between. CDR3 size: 18 residues. The CDR3 nucleotides are TGTGCCAGCAGCTTCCCGGTCGAGCGTCCCGGGACCAAAAACATTCAGTACTTC. Translation: CASSFPVERPGTKNIQYF. The entire variable domain, with the rest obtained from reference TRBV7-8 and TRBJ2-4, is as follows: GAGVSQSPRYKVAKRGQDVALRCDPISGHVSLFWYQQALGQGPEFLTYFQNEAQLDKSGLPSDRFFAERPEGSVSTLKIQRTQQEDSAVYLCASSFPVERPGTKNIQYFGAGTRLSVL.

This chain joins TRBV6-1 and TRBJ1-5, with TRBD1 identical over 7 bases. Germline V gives CDR1 MNHNS, CDR2 SASEGT. The V and J ends lost 7 bases and 4 bases, in that order; junction bases with no gene match: 4. The CDR3 runs to 13 residues. CDR3 bases: TGTGCCAGCACCGCCAGGGGGAATCAGCCCCAGCATTTT. Protein sequence: CASTARGNQPQHF.

The chain employs TRBV5-6 and TRBJ2-6; D is possibly TRBD1 or TRBD2 (5 bases each). Germline assignment: CDR1 SGHDT and CDR2 YYEEEE. V was clipped by 7 bases and J by 4 bases, with 18 bases between them. CDR3 size: 16 residues. CDR3 protein: CASRDGPFLGANVLTF. Written as DNA, the CDR3 is TGTGCCAGCCGGGACGGACCTTTCTTAGGGGCCAACGTCCTGACTTTC.

The genes are TRBV11-1 and TRBJ2-3; D unclear. The CDR3 sequence is 13 residues long. V gave up 5 bases and J gave up 6 bases, with 12 bases separating them. Germline V gives CDR1 SGHAT, CDR2 FQDESV (reference sequence). Written as DNA, the CDR3 is TGTGCCAGCAGCCCTAAACGATGGGATACGCAGTATTTT. Translating gives CASSPKRWDTQYF.

The genes are TRBV19 and TRBJ2-7; D remains ambiguous. CDR3 size: 11 residues. Germline assignment: CDR1 LNHDA and CDR2 SQIVND (reference sequence). Trimming cost V 5 bases and J 4 bases, with 6 bases left between them. CDR3 sequence: CASSVSYEQYF. CDR3 in DNA: TGTGCCAGTAGTGTGAGTTACGAGCAGTACTTC.

The rearrangement links TRBV10-3 to TRBJ2-5; D is possibly TRBD2 (6 bases). Germline V lookup: CDR1 ENHRY, CDR2 SYGVKD. The CDR3 loop spans 14 amino acids. V lost 5 bases, J lost 3 bases, and 13 bases lay in between. The CDR3 DNA sequence: TGTGCCATCAGTACCACCGCGGGAAAAGAGACCCAGTACTTC. Protein: CAISTTAGKETQYF.

This clone was observed once. The chain recombines TRBV19 with TRBJ2-3, with TRBD1 identical over 10 bases. This CDR3 has 15 residues. Per germline, CDR1 LNHDA and CDR2 SQIVND (reference sequence). The J segment lost 3 bases and the V segment lost 7 bases, leaving 7 bases of the junction unmatched. The CDR3 spells CASNPGQGRTDTQYF. The CDR3 nucleotides are TGTGCCAGTAATCCGGGACAGGGGAGGACAGATACGCAGTATTTT.

J is TRBJ2-7 and V is TRBV30, with a possible D match to TRBD1 (6 bases). Trimming removed 2 bases from V and 2 bases from J, with 10 bases in between. Germline V gene sequence: CDR1 GTSNPN, CDR2 SVGIG (reference sequence). The CDR3 is 13 amino acids. CDR3 DNA sequence: TGTGCCTGGAGTCACAGGGTAGCCTACGAGCAGTACTTC. It specifies CAWSHRVAYEQYF.

The chain recombines TRBV6-6 with TRBJ1-1, with a weak D call TRBD1 (5 bases). The CDR3 runs to 12 residues. V shed 8 bases and J shed 5 bases, with 12 bases lying between them. The germline gives CDR1 MNHNY, CDR2 SVGAGI (reference sequence). The DNA for the CDR3 is TGTGCCAGCTCCGGGGCATTGACTGAAGCTTTCTTT. As protein: CASSGALTEAFF.

The chain uses TRBV19 and TRBJ2-5; 8 nucleotides line up with TRBD2. V was clipped by 3 bases and J by 5 bases; unmatched bases: 11. The CDR3 runs to 16 residues. Per germline, CDR1 LNHDA and CDR2 SQIVND (reference sequence). CDR3 region: CASSIPGRGGGETQYF. The DNA for the CDR3 is TGTGCCAGTAGTATCCCTGGACGGGGGGGCGGTGAGACCCAGTACTTC.

This chain connects TRBV28 to TRBJ1-5; no definite D call. The CDR3 is made up of 17 amino acids. Looked up from germline, CDR1 is MDHEN and CDR2 is SYDVKM. Trimming took off 7 bases at V and 9 bases at J, with 28 bases between the two ends. The CDR3 DNA reads TGTGCCAGCAACCAAAGGTCGGCGGGGATCGGTGTGGGGCCCCAGCATTTT. It specifies CASNQRSAGIGVGPQHF.

This clone was recorded only once. CDR3 nucleotide sequence: TGCAGCGTTGGGGGAGGAGCGGGCGTAACTGAAGCTTTCTTT. Encoded protein: CSVGGGAGVTEAFF. This chain uses TRBV29-1 with TRBJ1-1; no clear D. V was shortened by 4 bases and J by 5 bases, with 17 bases between the two germline ends. The CDR3 has 14 residues. CDR1 SQVTM and CDR2 ANQGSEA come from the germline V gene.

V gene TRBV6-4 combines with J gene TRBJ2-7, with D unclear. Trimming shortened V by 2 bases and J by 7 bases, and 15 bases separated the two germline ends. Germline CDR1 reads MRHNA; CDR2 reads SNTAGT. The CDR3 loop spans 14 amino acids. The CDR3 nucleotides are TGTGCCAGCAGTGACGGATCCACCTACTGGGAGCAGTACTTC. It translates to CASSDGSTYWEQYF.

The rearrangement joins TRBV12-5 to TRBJ2-5; D call uncertain. From germline, CDR1 is LGHNT and CDR2 FRNRAP. The CDR3 is 13 residues long. Trimming took 1 base from V and 5 from J, leaving 8 bases between them. CDR3 DNA sequence: TGTGCTAGTGGTTTGGGGGCCTTTGAGACCCAGTACTTC. Protein product: CASGLGAFETQYF.

The CDR3, as DNA: TGTGCCAGCACAAGGGGCCCGGGGGTCACTGAAGCTTTCTTT. This codes for CASTRGPGVTEAFF. The gene calls are TRBV25-1 and TRBJ1-1; D perhaps matches TRBD1 (5 bases). V lost 7 bases and J 4 bases, leaving 16 bases between the germline ends. There are 14 residues in the CDR3. CDR1 and CDR2 (germline): MGHDK, SYGVNS.

This rearrangement joins TRBV4-3 to TRBJ1-1, with D possibly being TRBD1 (6 bases). The CDR3 is 15 residues long. CDR1 and CDR2 from the germline V gene are LGHNA and YSLEER. V lost 0 bases and J lost 4, with 12 bases in between. The CDR3 region is CASSQDLQGVTEAFF. The CDR3 DNA reads TGCGCCAGCAGCCAAGATTTACAGGGAGTCACTGAAGCTTTCTTT.

The chain recombines TRBV6-5 with TRBJ1-4; weak D call: TRBD1 (6 bases). Germline lookup yields CDR1 MNHEY and CDR2 SVGAGI. V lost 6 bases and J lost 8, with 13 bases in between. This CDR3 spans 13 amino acids. The CDR3 loop is CASRKTGTEKLFF. The CDR3 nucleotides read TGTGCCAGCAGAAAGACCGGGACAGAAAAACTGTTTTTT.